The next 15 T cell receptor beta chains were all read from a single sample in a study of long-term antiretroviral therapy in people with HIV (dated by TCRdb to between 2021 and 2024). Sequencing of the TRB variable region was done with the immunoSEQ hsTCRB v3.0 assay at survey level resolution. TCRdb provides this immuneACCESS table in a form limited to in-frame rearrangements. Some clones are lacking; in checked studies, under half of them reflect an unresolved V gene, and why the rest are absent is not known. A total of some 20,000 clones appear in this sample, around nine tenths of them only once. The ten largest clones take up roughly 10% of the sample. The source material was unsorted PBMCs, sampled 0.5 years after starting antiretroviral therapy. The origin of the receptors is a man in his forties with HIV.

The gene calls are TRBV15 and TRBJ2-1; TRBD1 might be the D (6 bases). CDR3 length equals 13 residues. Germline CDR1 and CDR2: LNHNV and YYDKDF (reference sequence). The germline V and J ends were trimmed by 4 bases and 4 bases, with 8 bases remaining between them. In DNA, the CDR3 is TGTGCCACCAGCATTGGACAGTACAATGAGCAGTTCTTC. This codes for CATSIGQYNEQFF.

This rearrangement joins TRBV5-6 to TRBJ2-5; D not resolved. There are 13 residues in the CDR3. The germline V gene encodes CDR1 SGHDT and CDR2 YYEEEE. V was trimmed by 0 bases and J by 2 bases, leaving 5 bases between them. The CDR3 loop reads CASSLGTQETQYF. In DNA, the CDR3 is TGTGCCAGCAGCTTGGGGACGCAAGAGACCCAGTACTTC.

The sample holds one count of this clone. This chain links TRBV9 with TRBJ2-3; weak D call: TRBD2 (5 bases). Trimming shortened V by 4 bases and J by 2 bases, and 14 bases separated the two germline ends. Germline CDR1 SGDLS, CDR2 YYNGEE. This CDR3 spans 15 amino acids. This chain's CDR3 is CASSPGMADTDTQYF. CDR3 bases: TGTGCCAGCAGCCCGGGGATGGCTGACACAGATACGCAGTATTTT.

This chain joins TRBV5-5 and TRBJ2-7; D call uncertain. This CDR3 region has 13 residues. Trimming removed 2 bases at V and 2 bases at J, with 8 bases between. Germline values: CDR1 SGHKS, CDR2 YYEKEE (reference sequence). The CDR3 nucleotides read TGTGCCAGCAGCTTTGGCAGTACCTACGAGCAGTACTTC. This sequence encodes CASSFGSTYEQYF.

The V and J genes are TRBV5-1 and TRBJ2-7; 8 nucleotides match TRBD2. V lost 4 bases, J lost 4 bases, and 13 bases stayed unmatched. The CDR3 is made up of 16 amino acids. Germline CDR1 is SGHRS and CDR2 is YFSETQ. Written as DNA, the CDR3 is TGCGCCAGCAGCCCCGGCGGGAGCGGGAGTCGGTACGAGCAGTACTTC. It encodes CASSPGGSGSRYEQYF.

In its sample, this clone was seen a few times. The chain has TRBV15 and TRBJ2-7; possible D gene TRBD2, 7 bases. This CDR3 contains 15 residues. V lost 4 bases to trimming and J lost 6 bases, with 19 bases between them. Germline CDR1 and CDR2: LNHNV and YYDKDF (reference sequence). This chain's CDR3 is CATSKGGSPWGEQYF. CDR3 DNA sequence: TGTGCCACCAGCAAGGGGGGGTCTCCCTGGGGCGAGCAGTACTTC.

CDR3 sequence: CASSYMGTTNYGYTF. CDR3 nucleotide sequence: TGTGCCAGCAGTTACATGGGAACAACCAACTATGGCTACACCTTC. The V gene is TRBV6-5, the J gene TRBJ1-2; D not resolved. This CDR3 has 15 residues. The V end lost 2 bases, the J end lost 2 bases, and 12 bases lay between the germline ends. Germline assignment: CDR1 MNHEY and CDR2 SVGAGI.

The rearrangement joins TRBV5-5 to TRBJ2-7; D uncertain. With 4 bases removed from V and 3 bases from J, the gap between germline ends came to 14 bases. The CDR3 covers 14 residues. Germline V gene lookup returns CDR1 SGHKS and CDR2 YYEKEE (reference sequence). CDR3 loop: CASSPVPGNYEQYF. The DNA for the CDR3 is TGTGCCAGCAGCCCGGTCCCGGGCAACTACGAGCAGTACTTC.

This chain joins TRBV6-4 and TRBJ2-3; 8 bases map to TRBD2. The germline V gene encodes CDR1 MRHNA and CDR2 SNTAGT. V lost 2 bases and J lost 2; bases outside the gene matches: 3. The CDR3 has 15 amino acids. CDR3 sequence: CASSDQAGVTDTQYF. In nucleotides, the CDR3 is TGTGCCAGCAGTGACCAAGCGGGGGTCACAGATACGCAGTATTTT.

This sequence joins TRBV9 and TRBJ2-5, with 7 bases aligning to TRBD2. The length of the CDR3 is 15 residues. Germline V gene lookup returns CDR1 SGDLS and CDR2 YYNGEE. Trimming cost V 5 bases and J 1 base; bases outside gene matches: 8. The CDR3 bases are TGTGCCAGCAGTGCGGGAGTGATAATCCAAGAGACCCAGTACTTC. Amino acids: CASSAGVIIQETQYF.

The chain couples TRBV12-5 to TRBJ1-1; unclear D gene. Trimming shortened V by 4 bases and J by 4 bases, and 10 bases separated the two germline ends. CDR1 is LGHNT and CDR2 is FRNRAP in the germline V gene. This CDR3 has 13 amino acids. CDR3 protein: CASGSDWGTEAFF. CDR3 coding DNA: TGTGCTAGTGGTTCAGATTGGGGCACTGAAGCTTTCTTT.

This clone was observed once. The rearrangement links TRBV6-6 to TRBJ2-5; D is unresolved. The CDR3 has 15 amino acids. Germline values: CDR1 MNHNY, CDR2 SVGAGI (reference sequence). V dropped 0 bases and J dropped 5 bases, with 13 bases sitting between them. CDR3 coding DNA: TGTGCCAGCAGTTACTCCCCGCTCCCCGGGGAGACCCAGTACTTC. Its protein product is CASSYSPLPGETQYF.

This clone is a singleton in its sample. The J gene is TRBJ2-1, the V gene TRBV27, with D maybe TRBD1 (5 bases). CDR3 length: 14 residues. V was cut by 0 bases and J by 9 bases, with 12 bases left in between. Germline CDR1 reads MNHEY; CDR2 reads SMNVEV (reference sequence). Here the CDR3 reads CASSLSGARIEQFF. CDR3 nucleotides: TGTGCCAGCAGTTTATCTGGGGCCCGGATTGAGCAGTTCTTC.

This clone was detected only once. The chain links TRBV5-5 to TRBJ2-1; D gene ambiguous. Trimming took 1 base from V and 9 from J, leaving 8 bases between them. The length of the CDR3 is 12 residues. CDR1 is SGHKS, CDR2 YYEKEE, per germline (reference sequence). The CDR3 DNA sequence: TGTGCCAGCAGCTTGAGTCTGACTGAGCAGTTCTTC. Amino acids: CASSLSLTEQFF.

The chain recombines TRBV4-3 with TRBJ2-7, with 13 bases matching TRBD2. This CDR3 comprises 18 residues. CDR1 and CDR2 from the germline V gene are LGHNA and YSLEER. After removal of 1 base from V and 4 bases from J, the junction contained 10 bases not matched to a gene. In DNA, the CDR3 is TGCGCCAGCAGCCAAGTCCCCGGACTAGCGGGAGATAAGTACGAGCAGTACTTC. The encoded protein is CASSQVPGLAGDKYEQYF.